This TCR beta chain emerged from a study of graft-versus-host responses after intestinal transplantation. Study-wide results and caveats: Early post-transplant HvG declines were associated with peak circulating GvH clone levels. Patients with graft-donor T cell macrochimerism had high graft-versus-host to host-versus-graft clonal ratios in allografts.

CDR1 KGHSH and CDR2 LQKENI come from the germline V gene. The CDR3 runs 15 residues. V lost 0 bases to trimming and J lost 6 bases, with 14 bases between them. Comments on this clone: Its specificity is not known.

Assay used: immunoSEQ multiplex PCR; TCRdb lists only in-frame clones, some missing. This table holds some 41,000 clones, roughly 89% found once. The sequencing here drew on PBMCs, taken 300 to 320 days after intestinal transplant. This TCR was recovered from a human patient who received an intestinal transplant, so some T cells may come from the graft donor. This chain links TRBV18 with TRBJ1-2; possibly TRBD1 for D (5 bases). This chain's CDR3 is CASSPPSREVHGYTF. As DNA, the CDR3 is TGTGCCAGCTCACCACCGTCCAGGGAGGTACATGGCTACACCTTC.